The entry that follows covers one TCR beta chain sequence. The data belong to a study of early T cells in non-severe SARS-CoV-2 infection. On the study more broadly: Chains from this unsorted whole-blood bulk RNA could not be paired.

The CDR3 totals 14 residues. V lost 0 bases and J 1 base, leaving 7 bases between the germline ends. Germline CDR1 SGHKS, CDR2 YYEKEE (reference sequence). The TCR library protocol was used to attach unique molecular identifiers. These identifiers were attached to individual cDNA molecules. TCRdb reprocessed the 5' RACE reads via MiXCR and lists one record per CDR3 protein. Counted here are some 70,000 distinct CDR3 sequences, around 4.7% occurring once; the ten biggest clones make up around 5.2%. This chain connects TRBV5-5 to TRBJ2-5, with D perhaps TRBD1 (5 bases). This TCR was recovered from an adult who was a healthcare worker with PCR-confirmed SARS-CoV-2 infection or an uninfected control (not recorded which). Sequencing used whole blood. The CDR3 sequence is CASSLVQGQETQYF. The DNA for the CDR3 is TGTGCCAGCAGCTTGGTGCAGGGCCAAGAGACCCAGTACTTC.